The entry that follows covers one TCR beta chain sequence. This specimen comes from a study of blood T cell repertoires in COVID-19. Overall study: The United States, Italy and Spain supplied acute and convalescent COVID-19 samples. The analysed material was cDNA or gDNA that came from T cells, B-cell-depleted T cells, or PBMCs.

V gave up 4 bases and J gave up 4 bases, with 11 bases separating them. The V gene's germline CDR1 is LNHDA and CDR2 SQIVND (reference sequence). This CDR3 contains 14 residues. Data came from immunoSEQ multiplex PCR; TCRdb stores just in-frame clones and leaves some out. The sample yields about 110,000 clones, just over 70% seen once. This chain uses TRBV19 with TRBJ1-5, with TRBD1 as a possible D gene (6 bases). This clonotype was sampled from a woman in her thirties or forties with acute or convalescent COVID-19. Sequencing was done on a sample of peripheral blood. CDR3 protein: CASSTGTINQPQHF. CDR3 DNA sequence: TGTGCCAGTAGTACGGGGACAATAAATCAGCCCCAGCATTTT.